The 23 T cell receptor beta chains below all came from one sample that was sequenced in a study of spatial heterogeneity in lung cancer. Findings and caveats of the study: The number of expanded tumor alpha and beta chains correlated with mutation number.

Time point indicated: sample taken at primary tumor resection. Antigen specificity for these receptors is unknown. Via MiXCR, TCRdb re-called the 5' RACE reads, giving one row per CDR3 protein. The sample lists approximately 23,000 distinct CDR3 sequences; about 4.3% were seen once. The sample was lung tumor tissue, taken at surgery. The receptors were gathered from a male donor with early-stage non-small cell lung cancer.

This clonotype was picked up many times. The chain is built from TRBV5-5 and TRBJ2-7, with D tentatively TRBD2 (6 bases). Deletions cut 1 base from V and 7 bases from J, with 15 bases between. Germline V gene sequence: CDR1 SGHKS, CDR2 YYEKEE (reference sequence). The CDR3 is 14 residues long. Here the CDR3 DNA reads TGTGCCAGCAGCTTGTGGGCTAGCGCGGGGGAGCAGTACTTC. It encodes CASSLWASAGEQYF.

Here the CDR3 reads CASSARGREEAFF. The CDR3 coding sequence is TGTGCCAGCAGTGCGAGGGGGCGCGAAGAAGCTTTCTTT. The rearrangement uses TRBV6-1 and TRBJ1-1; TRBD1 aligns across 7 bases. V was pared by 4 bases and J by 8 bases, with 7 bases of the junction left unmatched. Germline V gene lookup returns CDR1 MNHNS and CDR2 SASEGT. The CDR3 spans 13 residues.

This chain links TRBV20-1 with TRBJ1-6; maybe TRBD1 (6 bases). V gave up 3 bases and J gave up 7 bases, with 16 bases separating them. In germline, CDR1 is DFQATT, CDR2 SNEGSKA (reference sequence). This CDR3 comprises 15 residues. In nucleotides, the CDR3 is TGCAGTGCTAGCGTCTCGGGGGGCTTGAATTCACCCCTCCACTTT. Protein product: CSASVSGGLNSPLHF.

This clonotype was seen only a few times. The CDR3 nucleotides are TGTGCCAGCAGCTCGAGGACAGGCGGGGATACGCAGTATTTT. Translation: CASSSRTGGDTQYF. J is TRBJ2-3 and V is TRBV7-2; 7 bases line up with TRBD1. Germline CDR1 SGHTA, CDR2 FQGNSA. Trimming cost V 4 bases and J 6 bases; bases outside gene matches: 7. The CDR3 extends over 14 amino acids.

Points on this clonotype: A much more abundant neighbour one base away suggests this may be a read error. The chain recombines TRBV4-2 with TRBJ2-1, with 12 bases that match TRBD2. CDR3 size: 17 residues. V dropped 4 bases and J dropped 4; count of bases not matched to a gene: 8. Per germline, CDR1 LGHNA and CDR2 YNFKEQ. The CDR3 coding sequence is TGTGCCAGCAGCCCACTAGCGGGGGGTTTGGCATACAATGAGCAGTTCTTC. Protein sequence: CASSPLAGGLAYNEQFF.

This clonotype came up many times. V gene TRBV18 combines with J gene TRBJ1-1; 10 bases agree with TRBD1. V lost 3 bases and J lost 7; bases outside the gene matches: 5. This CDR3 has 14 amino acids. The germline gives CDR1 KGHSH, CDR2 LQKENI. The CDR3, as DNA: TGTGCCAGCTCACCTTCGGGACAGGGGCGTGAAGCTTTCTTT. It is translated as CASSPSGQGREAFF.

This sequence joins TRBV28 and TRBJ2-3; D not certain. Germline V gives CDR1 MDHEN, CDR2 SYDVKM. V gave up 2 bases and J gave up 4 bases, with 13 bases separating them. The CDR3 sequence is 15 residues long. In DNA, the CDR3 is TGTGCCAGCAGTTTACCCCGCTCCTTTTCAGATACGCAGTATTTT. Its protein product is CASSLPRSFSDTQYF.

This clonotype came up many times. V is TRBV12-3 or TRBV12-4 and J is TRBJ2-7; 9 bases are a match to TRBD2. The J segment lost 6 bases and the V segment lost 4 bases, leaving 7 bases of the junction unmatched. CDR3 length: 14 residues. The CDR3 protein is CASSWVAGATEQYF. The CDR3 bases are TGTGCCAGCAGTTGGGTAGCGGGAGCAACCGAGCAGTACTTC.

In its sample, this clonotype was seen many times. The V gene is TRBV5-6, the J gene TRBJ1-2; tentatively, D is TRBD1 (6 bases). Per germline, CDR1 SGHDT and CDR2 YYEEEE. The CDR3 length is 14 residues. Trimming removed 2 bases from V and 2 bases from J, with 10 bases in between. CDR3 nucleotide sequence: TGTGCCAGCAGCTTACAGGGCCGGAACTATGGCTACACCTTC. It specifies CASSLQGRNYGYTF.

Only a few counts were recorded for this clonotype. The genes are TRBV7-6 and TRBJ1-4; D unclear. From germline, CDR1 is SGHVS and CDR2 FNYEAQ. The CDR3 totals 11 residues. V dropped 5 bases and J dropped 8 bases, with 6 bases sitting between them. In DNA form, the CDR3 reads TGTGCCAGCAGCGGCGGAGAAAAACTGTTTTTT. This sequence encodes CASSGGEKLFF. The full variable domain, in which reference TRBV7-6 and TRBJ1-4 provide the parts outside the CDR3, is GAGVSQSPRYKVTKRGQDVALRCDPISGHVSLYWYRQALGQGPEFLTYFNYEAQQDKSGLPNDRFSAERPEGSISTLTIQRTEQRDSAMYRCASSGGEKLFFGSGTQLSVL.

This clonotype showed up many times. Here the CDR3 reads CAISEGTSGSEQFF. CDR3 coding DNA: TGTGCCATCAGTGAAGGGACTAGCGGGAGTGAGCAGTTCTTC. V usage is TRBV10-3 and J usage is TRBJ2-1; 14 positions match TRBD2. CDR3 length: 14 residues. Unmatched junction bases numbered 1, after V lost 3 bases and J lost 9 bases. Germline CDR1 is ENHRY and CDR2 is SYGVKD.

This clonotype was seen ten or more times. J is TRBJ2-3 and V is TRBV27, with 12 bases fitting TRBD2. This CDR3 is built from 18 residues. The ends lost 4 bases at V and 0 bases at J; junction bases unmatched: 8. The V gene's germline CDR1 is MNHEY and CDR2 SMNVEV (reference sequence). The CDR3 region has the DNA TGTGCCAGCAGTTCGACTAGCGGGGGCGCCGTGAGCACAGATACGCAGTATTTT. This sequence encodes CASSSTSGGAVSTDTQYF.

This clonotype appeared many times. V usage is TRBV28 and J usage is TRBJ1-2; 7 nucleotides agree with TRBD1. This CDR3 comprises 16 residues. J lost 12 bases, V lost 3 bases, and 19 bases had no gene match. In germline, CDR1 is MDHEN, CDR2 SYDVKM. The CDR3 protein is CASSFPARTGKSGHTF. Written as DNA, the CDR3 is TGTGCCAGCAGTTTCCCTGCCCGGACAGGAAAGAGCGGGCACACCTTC.

This clonotype was counted at least ten times. The chain couples TRBV7-3 to TRBJ2-5; D unclear. The germline gives CDR1 SGHTA, CDR2 FQGTGA. CDR3 size: 13 residues. The V end was cut by 0 bases, the J end by 4 bases, with 6 bases between. CDR3 in amino acids: CASSLTAIETQYF. In nucleotides, the CDR3 is TGTGCCAGCAGCTTAACTGCGATAGAGACCCAGTACTTC. Full variable domain (remainder filled in from reference TRBV7-3 and TRBJ2-5): GAGVSQTPSNKVTEKGKYVELRCDPISGHTALYWYRQSLGQGPEFLIYFQGTGAADDSGLPNDRFFAVRPEGSVSTLKIQRTERGDSAVYLCASSLTAIETQYFGPGTRLLVL.

The table lists this clonotype with a few counts. The gene calls are TRBV28 and TRBJ2-4; maybe TRBD2 (5 bases). This CDR3 has 16 amino acids. Germline CDR1 reads MDHEN; CDR2 reads SYDVKM. Deletions cut 5 bases from V and 0 bases from J, with 14 bases between. CDR3 protein: CASSLELAAAKNIQYF. DNA for the CDR3: TGTGCCAGCAGTCTTGAGCTAGCTGCAGCCAAAAACATTCAGTACTTC.

This clonotype was observed at least ten times. V usage is TRBV6-2 or TRBV6-3 and J usage is TRBJ2-7; 7 positions agree with TRBD1. The junction had 7 bases not matched to a gene; V was cut back by 2 bases and J by 3 bases. Germline CDR1 MNHEY, CDR2 SVGEGT. This CDR3 region has 15 residues. The CDR3 DNA is TGTGCCAGCAGTTACCCTAAGGGGGCCTTCTACGAGCAGTACTTC. The encoded protein is CASSYPKGAFYEQYF.

This clonotype has at least ten counts. V and J are TRBV6-5 and TRBJ1-3; D is unresolved. Germline CDR1 MNHEY, CDR2 SVGAGI. CDR3 length: 16 residues. V was trimmed by 6 bases and J by 0 bases, leaving 15 bases between them. The CDR3 region has the DNA TGTGCCAGCAGCTTTTCCGGAGCGGACTCTGGAAACACCATATATTTT. Translation: CASSFSGADSGNTIYF.

This clonotype was counted many times. The rearrangement links TRBV29-1 to TRBJ1-2; no clear D gene. Trimming stripped 4 bases from V and 4 bases from J, with 16 bases between. CDR1 is SQVTM, CDR2 ANQGSEA, per germline. This CDR3 is built from 14 residues. The CDR3 DNA is TGCAGCGTTGGAGGAGGTCAGGACGCCTATGGCTACACCTTC. Translated: CSVGGGQDAYGYTF.

Ten or more counts support this clonotype. The genes are TRBV27 and TRBJ2-7; possibly TRBD2 for D (7 bases). V was clipped by 6 bases and J by 4 bases, with 22 bases between them. The CDR3 is 16 amino acids. Germline-derived CDR1 and CDR2 are MNHEY and SMNVEV (reference sequence). In nucleotides, the CDR3 is TGTGCCAGCAGCCTAAACCCCTGGGGGGGCCTGTACGAGCAGTACTTC. Residues: CASSLNPWGGLYEQYF.

This clonotype occurred many times. The gene calls are TRBV10-3 and TRBJ2-3, with no clear D. Per the germline V gene, CDR1 is ENHRY and CDR2 is SYGVKD. Trimming shortened V by 7 bases and J by 0 bases, and 14 bases separated the two germline ends. This CDR3 comprises 15 residues. This CDR3 reads CAIKAPIGSTDTQYF. The DNA of the CDR3 is TGTGCCATCAAGGCCCCAATTGGGAGCACAGATACGCAGTATTTT.

This clonotype has just a few counts. The chain couples TRBV28 to TRBJ2-7, with D uncertain. Germline V gene data show CDR1 as MDHEN and CDR2 as SYDVKM. Trimming pared 3 bases from V and 4 bases from J, leaving 4 bases between. The CDR3 covers 11 residues. CDR3 DNA: TGTGCCAGCAGTTTTCAATACGAGCAGTACTTC. It codes for CASSFQYEQYF.

About this clonotype: Compared with germline, one end of the junction differs, possibly owing to a read error. The chain recombines TRBV11-2 with TRBJ2-3; D perhaps matches TRBD2 (6 bases). Germline assignment: CDR1 SGHAT and CDR2 FQNNGV. CDR3 length: 14 residues. CDR3 protein: CTSSSPDWRDMQYF. CDR3 DNA sequence: TGTACCAGCAGCTCCCCGGACTGGCGGGATATGCAGTATTTT.

There are many counts of this clonotype. The chain links TRBV20-1 to TRBJ2-1, with D maybe TRBD2 (6 bases). The CDR3 is 13 amino acids. Germline assignment: CDR1 DFQATT and CDR2 SNEGSKA (reference sequence). CDR3 sequence: CSSSPSGYNEQFF. In nucleotides, the CDR3 is TGCAGCTCCTCCCCCAGCGGGTACAATGAGCAGTTCTTC.